These 14 T cell receptor beta chains originate from one sample sequenced in a study of identical twins. TCRdb reprocessed the 5' RACE reads with MiXCR, giving one entry per CDR3 protein. Of about 730,000 distinct CDR3 sequences detected, 21% appear once; the ten largest clones hold 4.3%. These data also featured in a second study, about T cells expressing NK-cell markers.

Sequencing was performed on PBMCs. These receptors were obtained from a woman under 30 in good health.

V and J are TRBV7-9 and TRBJ2-2; 11 positions match TRBD1. Germline lookup yields CDR1 SEHNR and CDR2 FQNEAQ (reference sequence). The CDR3 extends over 16 amino acids. J gave up 2 bases and V 7 bases, and 6 bases lay outside the gene matches. The CDR3 is CASIGQGAINTGELFF. CDR3 coding DNA: TGTGCCAGCATTGGACAGGGGGCGATTAACACCGGGGAGCTGTTTTTT.

This clonotype was found many times. CDR3 residues: CASSTGLNTEAFF. In nucleotides, the CDR3 is TGTGCCAGCAGCACAGGCCTTAACACTGAAGCTTTCTTT. The chain joins TRBV12-3 or TRBV12-4 to TRBJ1-1, with D possibly being TRBD1 (5 bases). V was shortened by 6 bases and J by 2 bases, with 10 bases between the two germline ends. CDR3 length: 13 amino acids.

V usage is TRBV9 and J usage is TRBJ2-1, with D possibly being TRBD2 (7 bases). Trimming cost V 4 bases and J 2 bases, with 16 bases left between them. Germline CDR1 SGDLS, CDR2 YYNGEE. CDR3 length equals 16 residues. The CDR3 sequence: CASSFQGSGTYNEQFF. The CDR3 region has the DNA TGTGCCAGCAGCTTCCAGGGGAGCGGGACCTACAATGAGCAGTTCTTC.

The rearrangement links TRBV10-3 to TRBJ1-4; no reliable D call. Per germline, CDR1 ENHRY and CDR2 SYGVKD. Trimming took 4 bases from V and 0 from J, leaving 15 bases between them. This CDR3 region has 17 residues. DNA of the CDR3: TGTGCCATCAGTGCCGCCCCGCTCAGAGCAACTAATGAAAAACTGTTTTTT. This codes for CAISAAPLRATNEKLFF.

The V gene is TRBV6-1, the J gene TRBJ2-3; tentative D call: TRBD2 (5 bases). Trimming shortened V by 2 bases and J by 2 bases, and 8 bases separated the two germline ends. The CDR3 contains 14 residues. CDR1 and CDR2 (germline): MNHNS, SASEGT. In DNA form, the CDR3 reads TGTGCCAGCAGTGAACGGGATAACACAGATACGCAGTATTTT. This sequence encodes CASSERDNTDTQYF.

The V gene is TRBV6-2 or TRBV6-3, the J gene TRBJ2-1; D is possibly TRBD1 (6 bases). Trimming took 7 bases from V and 7 from J, leaving 20 bases between them. The CDR3 totals 15 residues. Germline CDR1 MNHEY, CDR2 SVGEGT. The CDR3 loop reads CASTNRQAPGNEQFF. CDR3 DNA: TGTGCCAGCACCAATCGACAGGCCCCAGGTAATGAGCAGTTCTTC.

The chain is built from TRBV20-1 and TRBJ1-4; D perhaps matches TRBD1 (6 bases). The germline V and J ends were trimmed by 2 bases and 4 bases, with 17 bases remaining between them. This CDR3 is built from 16 residues. Looked up from germline, CDR1 is DFQATT and CDR2 is SNEGSKA (reference sequence). This CDR3 is CSARQGGGGFNEKLFF. For the CDR3, the DNA is TGCAGTGCTAGACAGGGCGGAGGGGGATTTAATGAAAAACTGTTTTTT.

This rearrangement joins TRBV12-3 or TRBV12-4 to TRBJ2-4; the D is unclear. The germline V and J ends were trimmed by 1 base and 1 base, with 14 bases remaining between them. The CDR3 length is 17 residues. Here the CDR3 reads CASSLGLNLGAKNIQYF. CDR3 bases: TGTGCCAGCAGTTTAGGACTTAATTTGGGGGCCAAAAACATTCAGTACTTC.

This clonotype showed up just a few times. The J gene is TRBJ2-6, the V gene TRBV10-3; 12 bases agree with TRBD1. The junction had 3 bases not matched to a gene; V was cut back by 8 bases and J by 4 bases. This CDR3 is built from 15 residues. The germline CDR1 and CDR2 sequences are ENHRY and SYGVKD. CDR3 coding DNA: TGTGCCATCGGGACAGGGGGCGTGGGGGCCAACGTCCTGACTTTC. This translates into CAIGTGGVGANVLTF.

This clonotype was counted between two and nine times. The rearrangement links TRBV20-1 to TRBJ2-4; 9 bases are shared with TRBD2. Germline CDR1 is DFQATT and CDR2 is SNEGSKA (reference sequence). This CDR3 is built from 16 residues. The J segment lost 5 bases and the V segment lost 2 bases, leaving 10 bases of the junction unmatched. CDR3 coding DNA: TGCAGTGCTAGACGCGAGACTAGCGGTAGCCAAAACATTCAGTACTTC. Amino acids: CSARRETSGSQNIQYF.

This sequence joins TRBV6-5 and TRBJ1-2; no clear D. This CDR3 comprises 13 residues. Deletions cut 0 bases from V and 7 bases from J, with 9 bases between. From germline, CDR1 is MNHEY and CDR2 SVGAGI. CDR3 protein: CASSYSGLGGYTF. For the CDR3, the DNA is TGTGCCAGCAGTTACTCAGGGCTTGGTGGCTACACCTTC.

V and J are TRBV20-1 and TRBJ2-7; 11 bases line up with TRBD1. Looked up from germline, CDR1 is DFQATT and CDR2 is SNEGSKA (reference sequence). V lost 0 bases and J lost 2; bases outside the gene matches: 3. The CDR3 runs to 15 residues. In DNA, the CDR3 is TGCAGTGCTAGAGATGCGGGACAGGGGGCCTACGAGCAGTACTTC. It translates to CSARDAGQGAYEQYF.

The genes are TRBV20-1 and TRBJ2-7, with 9 bases that match TRBD2. CDR1 and CDR2 (germline): DFQATT, SNEGSKA (reference sequence). Germline trimming cut 3 bases from V and 5 bases from J; bases unmatched to any gene: 11. This CDR3 contains 15 residues. Written as DNA, the CDR3 is TGCAGTGCTAGCTCCCCCCTTAGCGGGAGTGACGAGCAGTACTTC. As protein: CSASSPLSGSDEQYF.

The J gene is TRBJ2-3, the V gene TRBV5-1, with D tentatively TRBD1 or TRBD2 (5 bases each). Trimming pared 3 bases from V and 2 bases from J, leaving 7 bases between. Germline CDR1 reads SGHRS; CDR2 reads YFSETQ. The CDR3 covers 13 residues. The CDR3 coding sequence is TGCGCCAGCAGCTGGGACCACACAGATACGCAGTATTTT. Its translation is CASSWDHTDTQYF.